These T cell receptor beta chains were read from a single sample in a study of human T cells and chemical hapten exposure. A single record per CDR3 protein comes from TCRdb applying MiXCR to the RACE reads. The repertoire holds 27,000 or so distinct CDR3 sequences, approximately 9% seen once, with approximately 6.3% in the top ten. This specimen consisted of whole blood, obtained in connection with sensitization to the hapten diphenylcyclopropenone (DPC). The receptors originated from a man aged 25 to 40 with alopecia areata. Some clones in this sample may be carry-over from other donors' samples. The CDR3 runs from the conserved cysteine through the conserved F or W. D genes are given only for firm matches. Rows give clone size only sometimes, using once, few, many, or a class for an expanded clone.

16	.	TRBV11-2	few	TRBJ2-3	CVSRSNSVLSTDTQYF	TGTGTCAGCAGGTCCAATTCGGTCCTTAGCACAGATACGCAGTATTTT
15	TRBD1	TRBV27	.	TRBJ1-2	CASSSFDRDGYGYTF	TGTGCCAGCAGTTCGTTCGACAGGGATGGATATGGCTACACCTTC
12	.	TRBV20-1	many	TRBJ1-1	CSAGGSNTEAFF	TGCAGTGCGGGCGGATCGAACACTGAAGCTTTCTTT
17	TRBD1	TRBV7-2	many	TRBJ2-4	CASSLDRAPGAKNIQYF	TGTGCCAGCAGCTTGGACAGGGCCCCAGGAGCCAAAAACATTCAGTACTTC
14	.	TRBV18	many	TRBJ1-1	CASSPSGQNTEAFF	TGTGCCAGCTCACCTTCGGGCCAGAACACTGAAGCTTTCTTT
14	TRBD1	TRBV7-2	many	TRBJ2-7	CASSLGQWSYEQYF	TGTGCCAGCAGCTTGGGACAGTGGAGCTACGAGCAGTACTTC
13	TRBD1	TRBV29-1	many	TRBJ2-1	CSGNRGSRNEQFF	TGCAGCGGTAACAGGGGATCTCGCAATGAGCAGTTCTTC
15	.	TRBV19	.	TRBJ1-1	CASSTGGAPRTEAFF	TGTGCCAGTAGTACTGGGGGAGCCCCGAGGACTGAAGCTTTCTTT
13	.	TRBV28	.	TRBJ2-3	CASSGGPTDTQYF	TGTGCCAGCAGCGGCGGCCCCACAGATACGCAGTATTTT
15	.	TRBV19	.	TRBJ2-1	CASSHTGSSYNEQFF	TGTGCCAGTAGCCATACAGGGAGCTCCTACAATGAGCAGTTCTTC
12	TRBD2	TRBV29-1	many	TRBJ2-1	CSVEGLVNEQFF	TGCAGCGTTGAGGGACTAGTTAATGAGCAGTTCTTC
16	TRBD1	TRBV29-1	few	TRBJ2-5	CSVQQGLLEIQETQYF	TGCAGCGTGCAACAGGGGCTTCTAGAGATCCAAGAGACCCAGTACTTC
17	TRBD2	TRBV11-2	few	TRBJ2-2	CASSHISGRTDTGELFF	TGTGCCAGCAGCCATATTAGCGGGAGGACGGACACCGGGGAGCTGTTTTTT
13	TRBD1	TRBV7-2	.	TRBJ2-5	CASSGGQGETQYF	TGTGCCAGCAGCGGGGGACAGGGGGAGACCCAGTACTTC
14	.	TRBV10-3	medium-sized	TRBJ2-2	CAISGGTNTGELFF	TGTGCCATCTCTGGCGGAACGAACACCGGGGAGCTGTTTTTT
15	TRBD1	TRBV20-1	many	TRBJ1-1	CSARRSGQLYTEAFF	TGCAGTGCTAGGCGATCGGGACAGCTATACACTGAAGCTTTCTTT
17	TRBD2	TRBV3-1	once	TRBJ2-7	CASSQMILAGESYEQYF	TGTGCCAGCAGCCAAATGATATTAGCGGGAGAGTCCTACGAGCAGTACTTC
11	.	TRBV12-3/TRBV12-4	few	TRBJ2-7	CASATVGEQYF	TGTGCCAGCGCAACGGTGGGGGAGCAGTACTTC
13	TRBD1	TRBV27	many	TRBJ1-2	CASRTHQGVGYTF	TGTGCCAGCAGAACCCACCAGGGGGTTGGCTACACCTTC
14	.	TRBV6-5	many	TRBJ1-1	CASSSPGRDTEAFF	TGTGCCAGCAGTTCCCCGGGACGGGACACTGAAGCTTTCTTT
13	.	TRBV3-1	.	TRBJ2-1	CASSLETYNEQFF	TGTGCCAGCAGCCTCGAGACTTACAATGAGCAGTTCTTC
17	TRBD2	TRBV10-1	.	TRBJ2-1	CASSESSSGSSYNEQFF	TGCGCCAGCAGTGAGTCGTCTAGCGGGAGCTCCTACAATGAGCAGTTCTTC
13	.	TRBV6-2/TRBV6-3	few	TRBJ1-1	CASSSYRPLEAFF	TGTGCCAGCAGTTCCTACCGCCCCCTTGAAGCTTTCTTT
14	TRBD1	TRBV12-3/TRBV12-4	many	TRBJ2-7	CASIMDRGSHEQYF	TGTGCCAGCATCATGGACAGGGGGTCCCACGAGCAGTACTTC
16	TRBD2	TRBV29-1	many	TRBJ2-5	CSVESSGGRHQETQYF	TGCAGCGTTGAATCCAGCGGGGGACGACATCAAGAGACCCAGTACTTC
16	TRBD1	TRBV10-3	few	TRBJ2-1	CAISDPRTGGYNEQFF	TGTGCCATCAGTGACCCCCGGACAGGGGGATACAATGAGCAGTTCTTC
15	.	TRBV7-9	few	TRBJ1-2	CASSPLHPSNYGYTF	TGTGCCAGCAGCCCGTTACATCCTTCTAACTATGGCTACACCTTC